This T cell receptor (beta chain) originates from a study of graft-versus-host responses after intestinal transplantation. In the case of this clone: As yet, its antigen is unknown.

Findings of the study overall: Marrow from the recipient contained GvH clones, some of which had appeared first in ileum or blood.

The protocol was immunoSEQ multiplex PCR, while the TCRdb copy is restricted to in-frame clones and leaves out a portion. In the table there are 60,000 to 75,000 clones, roughly 90% of which are singletons. The CDR3 is made up of 17 amino acids. The ends were cut back, 4 bases at V and 6 bases at J, with 23 bases in the middle. Germline V CDR1 and CDR2: LGHNA, YNFKEQ. Specimen: unstimulated CD8+ T cells sorted from spleen or lymph node cells, collected before intestinal transplant. J is TRBJ2-3 and V is TRBV4-2, with D maybe TRBD2 (7 bases). The TCR sequence derives from a human donor who received an intestinal transplant. The CDR3 loop is CASSPRGDTGQGDTQYF. The DNA for the CDR3 is TGTGCCAGCAGCCCCCGGGGGGATACCGGCCAGGGGGATACGCAGTATTTT.